This passage covers 31 T cell receptor beta chains from one sample sequenced in a study of T-cell memory formation after mild COVID-19 (dated by TCRdb to the early 2020s). To prepare the library, 5' RACE was applied. TCRdb names Illumina NovaSeq 6000 as the instrument used. TCRdb reprocessing: public reads trimmed at Q25 with fastp, clones called with MiXCR, in-frame beta chains kept. Each entry is one CDR3 protein sequence, shown with its most common DNA and genes. The sample includes under 300,000 distinct CDR3 sequences, with approximately 9% observed a single time. Jointly, the top ten make up 20% to 25% of the sample. Sequencing was done on a sample of PBMCs or a T cell subset sorted from them (not recorded which). These receptor sequences come from a man aged 18-30 years who had mild COVID-19 (a few samples of this study predate the infection). The sample titles of this study are shuffled in the database, so cell type and time point are left out; the donor was told from shared clones.

In its sample, this clonotype was seen a few times. The rearrangement joins TRBV15 to TRBJ2-5; D possibly corresponds to TRBD2 (7 bases). Germline V gene data show CDR1 as LNHNV and CDR2 as YYDKDF (reference sequence). The CDR3 runs to 18 residues. The V gene lost 0 bases and the J gene lost 5 bases, with 22 bases spanning the gap. CDR3 sequence (DNA): TGTGCCACCAGCAGAGATCGGTGGGGGGGCGCGCGACGGGAGACCCAGTACTTC. Protein: CATSRDRWGGARRETQYF. The full variable domain, completed using reference TRBV15 and TRBJ2-5, is DAMVIQNPRYQVTQFGKPVTLSCSQTLNHNVMYWYQQKSSQAPKLLFHYYDKDFNNEADTPDNFQSRRPNTSFCFLDIRSPGLGDTAMYLCATSRDRWGGARRETQYFGPGTRLLVL.

The sample holds a few counts of this clonotype. Written as DNA, the CDR3 is TGTGCCAGCAGTTTCGGGGGGGCACCCCTCCACTTT. It encodes CASSFGGAPLHF. The chain employs TRBV27 and TRBJ1-6, with D possibly TRBD1 on 5 matching bases. This CDR3 contains 12 residues. Trimming left V 3 bases short and J 11 bases short, with 8 bases between. Per germline, CDR1 MNHEY and CDR2 SMNVEV (reference sequence).

The CDR3 protein is CASSHPFTETQYF. The DNA of the CDR3 is TGTGCCAGCAGCCACCCATTCACAGAGACCCAGTACTTC. The chain couples TRBV3-1 to TRBJ2-5; no firm D call. V was shortened by 3 bases and J by 4 bases, with 9 bases between the two germline ends. Germline values: CDR1 LGHDT, CDR2 YNNKEL (reference sequence). CDR3 length: 13 residues.

This chain connects TRBV27 to TRBJ1-1, with D unresolved. CDR3 length: 14 amino acids. Germline CDR1 is MNHEY and CDR2 is SMNVEV (reference sequence). V gave up 3 bases and J gave up 1 base, with 9 bases separating them. The CDR3 region is CASSFTRTNTEAFF. CDR3 DNA: TGTGCCAGCAGTTTTACGCGGACGAACACTGAAGCTTTCTTT.

The V and J genes are TRBV7-2 and TRBJ1-1, with D uncertain. Germline V gene lookup returns CDR1 SGHTA and CDR2 FQGNSA. This CDR3 region has 15 residues. Trimming removed 5 bases at V and 3 bases at J, with 16 bases between. The CDR3 region is CASSTRRTDYTEAFF. The CDR3 DNA reads TGTGCCAGCAGCACCCGCAGGACCGACTACACTGAAGCTTTCTTT.

The V gene is TRBV7-8, the J gene TRBJ1-5, with 7 bases matching TRBD1. Germline CDR1 is SGHVS and CDR2 is FQNEAQ. V dropped 5 bases and J dropped 2; count of bases not matched to a gene: 12. The CDR3 sequence is 17 residues long. Written as DNA, the CDR3 is TGTGCCAGCAGCCGAGCCCTCCGACAGGGAGGCAATCAGCCCCAGCATTTT. Translation: CASSRALRQGGNQPQHF.

This clonotype has only a few counts. The chain has TRBV19 and TRBJ2-7; possibly TRBD2 for D (5 bases). CDR3 length equals 13 residues. CDR1 and CDR2 from the germline V gene are LNHDA and SQIVND (reference sequence). The germline V and J ends were trimmed by 3 bases and 2 bases, with 8 bases remaining between them. This CDR3 is CASSMGVAYEQYF. CDR3 in DNA: TGTGCCAGTAGTATGGGAGTTGCCTACGAGCAGTACTTC.

This clonotype was counted a few times. This chain connects TRBV5-1 to TRBJ2-3; D is ambiguous. The V gene's germline CDR1 is SGHRS and CDR2 YFSETQ. The V and J ends lost 0 bases and 7 bases respectively, with 18 bases between them. This CDR3 spans 16 amino acids. Here the CDR3 reads CASSLAVGEFRNTQYF. The DNA for the CDR3 is TGCGCCAGCAGCTTGGCCGTAGGAGAATTCAGGAATACGCAGTATTTT.

V usage is TRBV23-1 and J usage is TRBJ2-6; a possible D gene is TRBD1 (6 bases). TRBV23-1 is an ORF, with its function uncertain. The ends were cut back, 0 bases at V and 3 bases at J, with 21 bases in the middle. The CDR3 is made up of 20 amino acids. The CDR3 DNA reads TGCGCCAGCAGTCAATCCGTCGCAGGGGTCGACCTAGTTGGGGCCAACGTCCTGACTTTC. This encodes CASSQSVAGVDLVGANVLTF.

This clonotype was picked up many times. The chain links TRBV29-1 to TRBJ2-7; 7 nucleotides line up with TRBD2. The CDR3 is made up of 13 amino acids. J lost 3 bases, V lost 5 bases, and 7 bases had no gene match. Germline CDR1 is SQVTM and CDR2 is ANQGSEA. The CDR3 loop reads CSVYGLADYEQYF. In DNA, the CDR3 is TGCAGCGTTTACGGGCTAGCGGACTACGAGCAGTACTTC.

CDR3 sequence (DNA): TGTGCCAGCAGCCAATCATCGAACCCCGTCGCCTATGGCTACACCTTC. As protein: CASSQSSNPVAYGYTF. The rearrangement links TRBV4-2 to TRBJ1-2, with D unclear. The V gene lost 2 bases and the J gene lost 4 bases, with 17 bases spanning the gap. There are 16 residues in the CDR3. Germline V gene lookup returns CDR1 LGHNA and CDR2 YNFKEQ.

This clonotype was picked up many times. DNA for the CDR3: TGTGCCAGCAGATCCGGGGGATCGGGTGAGCAGTTCTTC. Protein: CASRSGGSGEQFF. The chain employs TRBV2 and TRBJ2-1, with D tentatively TRBD2 (6 bases). This CDR3 has 13 residues. Trimming cost V 6 bases and J 9 bases, with 15 bases left between them. The germline CDR1 and CDR2 sequences are SNHLY and FYNNEI.

V and J are TRBV5-1 and TRBJ2-2, with D possibly TRBD2 on 6 matching bases. V lost 7 bases and J lost 4, with 14 bases in between. The germline V gene encodes CDR1 SGHRS and CDR2 YFSETQ. The CDR3 contains 14 residues. CDR3 amino acids: CASGLAVVTGELFF. The CDR3 DNA reads TGCGCCAGCGGTTTAGCGGTGGTCACCGGGGAGCTGTTTTTT.

In this sample, this clonotype turned up many times. The CDR3 coding sequence is TGTGCCAGCAGCCCCGGGGGAGGCACAGATACGCAGTATTTT. It translates to CASSPGGGTDTQYF. The V call is TRBV7-3, the J call TRBJ2-3; maybe TRBD2 (6 bases). This CDR3 contains 14 residues. Trimming took 5 bases from V and 1 from J, leaving 10 bases between them. Germline V lookup: CDR1 SGHTA, CDR2 FQGTGA.

V usage is TRBV6-4 and J usage is TRBJ1-6, with D tentatively TRBD1 (5 bases). CDR1 is MRHNA and CDR2 is SNTAGT in the germline V gene. V lost 0 bases to trimming and J lost 13 bases, with 19 bases between them. The CDR3 runs 16 residues. The CDR3 spells CASSDSSGTVRRPLHF. The CDR3 nucleotides are TGTGCCAGCAGTGACTCGTCGGGGACGGTGAGGCGCCCCCTCCACTTT.

The chain uses TRBV7-8 and TRBJ2-3, with 9 bases matching TRBD2. The J segment lost 2 bases and the V segment lost 5 bases, leaving 8 bases of the junction unmatched. CDR1 SGHVS and CDR2 FQNEAQ come from the germline V gene. This CDR3 is 16 amino acids long. The CDR3 region is CASSLKRGEPTDTQYF. The CDR3 DNA reads as TGTGCCAGCAGCCTCAAGCGGGGGGAACCCACAGATACGCAGTATTTT.

This clonotype has only a few counts. This rearrangement joins TRBV2 to TRBJ2-2, with D perhaps matching TRBD1 or TRBD2 (5 bases each). The V end was cut by 3 bases, the J end by 5 bases, with 10 bases between. CDR1 is SNHLY, CDR2 FYNNEI, per germline. CDR3 length: 14 residues. The CDR3 nucleotides read TGTGCCAGCAGTGATGTCGGGGCAACCGGGGAGCTGTTTTTT. Its translation: CASSDVGATGELFF.

CDR3 sequence reads: CASSEGPSGANVLTF. The CDR3 DNA sequence: TGTGCCAGCAGTGAAGGGCCCTCTGGGGCCAACGTCCTGACTTTC. J is TRBJ2-6 and V is TRBV2; D uncertain. This CDR3 comprises 15 residues. Trimming shortened V by 1 base and J by 0 bases, and 4 bases separated the two germline ends. In germline, CDR1 is SNHLY, CDR2 FYNNEI. The full variable domain, with the rest looked up from reference TRBV2 and TRBJ2-6, is EPEVTQTPSHQVTQMGQEVILRCVPISNHLYFYWYRQILGQKVEFLVSFYNNEISEKSEIFDDQFSVERPDGSNFTLKIRSTKLEDSAMYFCASSEGPSGANVLTFGAGSRLTVL.

This clonotype was detected only a few times. The chain links TRBV6-5 to TRBJ2-7; D unresolved. The germline gives CDR1 MNHEY, CDR2 SVGAGI. Trimming removed 9 bases at V and 4 bases at J, with 1 base between. This CDR3 spans 8 amino acids. CDR3 sequence reads: CARYEQYV. The CDR3 nucleotides read TGTGCCAGGTACGAGCAGTACGTC.

The chain carries TRBV5-1 and TRBJ2-1; maybe TRBD1 (5 bases). The CDR3 sequence is 15 residues long. V lost 0 bases and J lost 8, with 15 bases in between. The germline gives CDR1 SGHRS, CDR2 YFSETQ. The CDR3 loop is CASSLDPGSIDEQFF. The DNA of the CDR3 is TGCGCCAGCAGCTTGGATCCAGGGTCTATCGATGAGCAGTTCTTC.

This clonotype has at least ten counts. V gene TRBV5-1 combines with J gene TRBJ2-2; TRBD2 might be the D (6 bases). V lost 3 bases to trimming and J lost 0 bases, with 15 bases between them. CDR1 is SGHRS and CDR2 is YFSETQ in the germline V gene. CDR3 length: 17 amino acids. CDR3 DNA sequence: TGCGCCAGCAGCTACCTAGCGCCTACCGCGAACACCGGGGAGCTGTTTTTT. It specifies CASSYLAPTANTGELFF.

This clonotype was detected only a few times. The chain combines TRBV20-1 with TRBJ1-1; possible D gene TRBD1, 6 bases. The CDR3 is 16 residues long. Germline V CDR1 and CDR2: DFQATT, SNEGSKA (reference sequence). Trimming pared 0 bases from V and 3 bases from J, leaving 17 bases between. The CDR3 region is CSARDTPRGRDTEAFF. The CDR3 DNA is TGCAGTGCTAGAGATACGCCCCGGGGGCGAGACACTGAAGCTTTCTTT.

Worth noting for this clonotype: The junction departs from the called germline gene at one end, perhaps through a read error. The gene calls are TRBV19 and TRBJ1-1; the D is unclear. The CDR3 loop spans 13 amino acids. Germline V gives CDR1 LNHDA, CDR2 SQIVND (reference sequence). CDR3 sequence: CASSIGGNAEAFF. CDR3 coding DNA: TGTGCCAGTAGTATCGGAGGGAACGCTGAAGCTTTCTTT.

The chain is built from TRBV27 and TRBJ1-2, with D unresolved. Trimming took off 3 bases at V and 6 bases at J, with 11 bases between the two ends. This CDR3 is 13 amino acids long. Per the germline V gene, CDR1 is MNHEY and CDR2 is SMNVEV (reference sequence). CDR3 in amino acids: CASSLTSLHGYTF. As DNA, the CDR3 is TGTGCCAGCAGTTTGACCAGTCTCCATGGCTACACCTTC.

The chain uses TRBV18 and TRBJ1-1; D is unresolved. V was clipped by 1 base and J by 7 bases, with 13 bases between them. The CDR3 loop spans 14 amino acids. Germline V gene lookup returns CDR1 KGHSH and CDR2 LQKENI. Here the CDR3 DNA reads TGTGCCAGCTCACCACGACGCAGCGGGCTTGAAGCTTTCTTT. As protein: CASSPRRSGLEAFF.

This clonotype has more than one count but fewer than ten. This chain uses TRBV6-5 with TRBJ1-3, with D unresolved. V was trimmed by 2 bases and J by 0 bases, leaving 11 bases between them. The CDR3 totals 16 residues. From germline, CDR1 is MNHEY and CDR2 SVGAGI. CDR3 protein: CASSYRAGSSGNTIYF. For the CDR3, the DNA is TGTGCCAGCAGTTACAGGGCGGGGAGCTCTGGAAACACCATATATTTT.

This sequence joins TRBV7-2 and TRBJ1-4; 10 bases line up with TRBD1. The junction had 6 bases not matched to a gene; V was cut back by 0 bases and J by 8 bases. The CDR3 sequence is 16 residues long. Germline values: CDR1 SGHTA, CDR2 FQGNSA. The CDR3 reads CASSLAGTGVGEKLFF. CDR3 sequence (DNA): TGTGCCAGCAGCTTAGCGGGGACAGGGGTTGGGGAAAAACTGTTTTTT.

This clonotype turned up a few times. V usage is TRBV18 and J usage is TRBJ1-4; D gene uncertain. CDR1 KGHSH and CDR2 LQKENI come from the germline V gene. Between the trimmed V and J ends, which lost 6 bases and 0 bases, there was a span of 5 bases. The CDR3 runs to 13 residues. For the CDR3, the DNA is TGTGCCAGCTCGCAGGCAACTAATGAAAAACTGTTTTTT. It is translated as CASSQATNEKLFF.

The chain couples TRBV24-1 to TRBJ2-1; perhaps TRBD2 as D (5 bases). Germline values: CDR1 KGHDR, CDR2 SFDVKD. V shed 0 bases and J shed 5 bases, with 7 bases lying between them. This CDR3 is built from 14 residues. The CDR3 DNA is TGTGCCACCAGTGATTTGACGGGGAACAATGAGCAGTTCTTC. Residues: CATSDLTGNNEQFF.

V gene TRBV28 combines with J gene TRBJ1-1, with 8 nucleotides matching TRBD1. The germline gives CDR1 MDHEN, CDR2 SYDVKM. The V and J ends lost 7 bases and 5 bases, in that order; junction bases with no gene match: 9. This CDR3 region has 14 residues. CDR3: CASKSSGGRTEAFF. CDR3 DNA sequence: TGTGCCAGCAAGAGCTCAGGGGGCCGGACTGAAGCTTTCTTT.

There are a few counts of this clonotype. CDR3 DNA: TGTGCCAGCGGAGACTTCCGGGACAGGAGCTACGAGCAGTACTTC. Protein sequence: CASGDFRDRSYEQYF. V is TRBV2 and J is TRBJ2-7; 8 bases are a match to TRBD1. Looked up from germline, CDR1 is SNHLY and CDR2 is FYNNEI. The CDR3 extends over 15 amino acids. Germline trimming cut 8 bases from V and 3 bases from J; bases unmatched to any gene: 12.